The present TCR beta chain was sequenced within a study of blood T cell repertoires in COVID-19. Looking at the study overall: Researchers got acute and convalescent COVID-19 samples from the United States, Italy and Spain.

Generated by immunoSEQ multiplex PCR, the TCRdb table keeps only in-frame clones and is missing some. The table includes 240,000 or so clones, around nine tenths detected once. Per germline, CDR1 LNHDA and CDR2 SQIVND (reference sequence). Trimming cost V 3 bases and J 6 bases, with 19 bases left between them. The CDR3 totals 16 residues. The gene calls are TRBV19 and TRBJ2-3, with D unresolved. Sequenced input: peripheral blood. The TCR comes from a woman in her forties who had recovered from COVID-19. The DNA for the CDR3 is TGTGCCAGTAGTATTCCAGGTAGTTCCCCTGGGGATACGCAGTATTTT. It yields the protein CASSIPGSSPGDTQYF.